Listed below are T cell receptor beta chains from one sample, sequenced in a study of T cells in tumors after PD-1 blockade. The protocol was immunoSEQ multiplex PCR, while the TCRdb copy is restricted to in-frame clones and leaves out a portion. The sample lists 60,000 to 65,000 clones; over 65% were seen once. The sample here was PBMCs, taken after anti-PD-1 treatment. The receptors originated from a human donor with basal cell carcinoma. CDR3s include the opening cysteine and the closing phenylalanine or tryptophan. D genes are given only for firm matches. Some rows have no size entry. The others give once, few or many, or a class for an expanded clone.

CASSQSGEYGYTF	TGCGCCAGCAGTCAATCAGGGGAGTATGGCTACACCTTC	.	TRBV23-1	TRBJ1-2	.
CASSLRLHNQPQHF	TGTGCCAGCAGCTTGAGGCTGCACAATCAGCCCCAGCATTTT	few	TRBV5-6	TRBJ1-5	.
CAWGLQETQYF	TGTGCCTGGGGCCTCCAAGAGACCCAGTACTTC	.	TRBV30	TRBJ2-5	.
CASSYRGLDSPLHF	TGTGCCAGCAGTTACCGAGGCCTCGATTCACCCCTCCACTTT	few	TRBV6-5	TRBJ1-6	.
CASSLVGQGSSYEQYF	TGTGCCAGCAGCTTGGTAGGGCAGGGCTCCTCCTACGAGCAGTACTTC	few	TRBV5-5	TRBJ2-7	.
CASSLLADEQFF	TGTGCCAGCAGTTTATTAGCGGATGAGCAGTTCTTC	.	TRBV28	TRBJ2-1	.
CASSGGSGTSGAHEQFF	TGTGCCAGCAGTGGGGGGAGCGGGACTAGCGGGGCCCATGAGCAGTTCTTC	.	TRBV2	TRBJ2-1	TRBD2
CASSRDTLNTIYF	TGTGCCAGCAGCCGGGACACCTTGAACACCATATATTTT	.	TRBV5-6	TRBJ1-3	.
CASTIAPGGIYGYTF	TGTGCCAGCACCATCGCCCCGGGAGGGATCTATGGCTACACCTTC	.	TRBV27	TRBJ1-2	.
CATADRGRQPQHF	TGTGCCACCGCGGACAGGGGGCGACAGCCCCAGCATTTT	.	TRBV19	TRBJ1-5	TRBD1
CASSQGGQGQDYGYTF	TGTGCCAGCAGCCAGGGGGGACAGGGCCAAGACTATGGCTACACCTTC	.	TRBV4-2	TRBJ1-2	TRBD1
CASSTDILRNQPQHF	TGTGCCAGCAGCACGGACATTCTCCGCAATCAGCCCCAGCATTTT	.	TRBV5-5	TRBJ1-5	.
CAWSVRLHRGYEQYF	TGTGCCTGGAGTGTACGGCTCCACAGGGGCTACGAGCAGTACTTC	.	TRBV30	TRBJ2-7	TRBD1
CASSFQGLEGYGYTF	TGTGCCAGCAGCTTCCAAGGGTTGGAGGGCTATGGCTACACCTTC	.	TRBV5-6	TRBJ1-2	.
CASSPRLPRAVNQPQHF	TGTGCCAGCAGCCCACGCCTCCCCAGGGCGGTAAATCAGCCCCAGCATTTT	.	TRBV14	TRBJ1-5	.
CASSQRSYNSPLHF	TGTGCCAGCAGCCAGCGCTCCTATAATTCACCCCTCCACTTT	.	TRBV3-1/TRBV3-2	TRBJ1-6	.
CASSQARRAGASSYEQYF	TGTGCCAGCAGCCAAGCCCGGAGGGCGGGGGCGAGCTCCTACGAGCAGTACTTC	.	TRBV11-2	TRBJ2-7	.
CASSFTGQGEYNEQFF	TGTGCCAGCAGTTTCACAGGACAGGGGGAGTACAATGAGCAGTTCTTC	.	TRBV28	TRBJ2-1	TRBD1
CASSPEGQGGEKLFF	TGTGCCAGCAGCCCCGAGGGACAGGGGGGCGAAAAACTGTTTTTT	.	TRBV6-5	TRBJ1-4	TRBD1
CASGLVLGDINTGELFF	TGTGCTAGTGGTTTGGTACTCGGGGACATAAACACCGGGGAGCTGTTTTTT	.	TRBV12-5	TRBJ2-2	.
CASSPYRGLGGELFF	TGTGCCAGCTCACCATACAGGGGGCTAGGCGGGGAGCTGTTTTTT	.	TRBV18	TRBJ2-2	TRBD1
CASSSGSGGGDTQYF	TGCGCCAGCAGCTCAGGTAGCGGGGGAGGAGATACGCAGTATTTT	.	TRBV5-1	TRBJ2-3	TRBD2
CAGTGLAGGQEQFF	TGTGCCGGGACGGGACTAGCGGGGGGACAGGAGCAGTTCTTC	.	TRBV30	TRBJ2-1	TRBD2
CASSLMVGRGYTF	TGCGCCAGCAGCTTGATGGTGGGGAGAGGCTACACCTTC	.	TRBV5-1	TRBJ1-2	.
CATSSSLDRGLEQYF	TGTGCCACCAGCTCTTCCTTGGACAGGGGGCTAGAGCAGTACTTC	.	TRBV15	TRBJ2-7	TRBD1
CASSEGQLYEQYF	TGTGCCAGCAGTGAAGGTCAGCTTTACGAGCAGTACTTC	once	TRBV6-1	TRBJ2-7	.
CASSLLGTGGANNGYTF	TGTGCCAGCAGCCTCCTCGGGACAGGGGGCGCGAACAATGGCTACACCTTC	.	TRBV5-4	TRBJ1-2	TRBD1
CASSEGGGGRGGYTF	TGTGCCAGCAGTGAGGGGGGGGGCGGACGGGGCGGCTACACCTTC	.	TRBV9	TRBJ1-2	.
CASKADSSYNSPLHF	TGTGCCAGCAAAGCTGACAGCTCCTATAATTCACCCCTCCACTTT	.	TRBV19	TRBJ1-6	.
CASSLAGTRSYEQYF	TGTGCCAGCAGCTTGGCCGGGACAAGGAGCTACGAGCAGTACTTC	.	TRBV5-4	TRBJ2-7	.
CASSYRQGVRNEQFF	TGCGCCAGCAGCTATAGACAGGGGGTACGAAATGAGCAGTTCTTC	.	TRBV5-1	TRBJ2-1	TRBD1
CASVQGAGTYEQYF	TGTGCCAGCGTTCAGGGGGCCGGGACCTACGAGCAGTACTTC	few	TRBV7-9	TRBJ2-7	TRBD1
CASSQAGGETQYF	TGTGCCAGCAGCCAAGCCGGTGGGGAGACCCAGTACTTC	few	TRBV4-2	TRBJ2-5	.
CASSSPFSGVGTDTQYF	TGTGCCAGCAGCTCCCCGTTTAGCGGGGTTGGGACAGATACGCAGTATTTT	once	TRBV27	TRBJ2-3	TRBD2
CASSPLRAQYYEQYF	TGTGCCAGCAGTCCCCTAAGGGCACAGTACTACGAGCAGTACTTC	.	TRBV6-5	TRBJ2-7	.
CASSFRGASSYEQYF	TGCGCCAGCAGCTTCAGGGGGGCTAGCTCCTACGAGCAGTACTTC	.	TRBV5-1	TRBJ2-7	.
CASSYAALSYEQYF	TGTGCCAGCAGCTATGCCGCGCTCTCCTACGAGCAGTACTTC	.	TRBV3-1/TRBV3-2	TRBJ2-7	.
CAWSVNSGTEAFF	TGTGCCTGGAGTGTAAATTCTGGGACTGAAGCTTTCTTT	.	TRBV30	TRBJ1-1	.
CASTLGRNSYEQYF	TGTGCCAGCACCCTCGGACGGAACTCCTACGAGCAGTACTTC	.	TRBV6-1	TRBJ2-7	.
CASRVGNSYNEQFF	TGTGCCAGTAGGGTGGGGAATTCCTACAATGAGCAGTTCTTC	.	TRBV19	TRBJ2-1	.
CASSEQLMGAGRYTGELFF	TGTGCCAGCAGCGAGCAGCTGATGGGAGCGGGGCGATACACCGGGGAGCTGTTTTTT	.	TRBV9	TRBJ2-2	TRBD2
CAITPGQGGTGELFF	TGTGCCATCACCCCCGGACAGGGAGGCACCGGGGAGCTGTTTTTT	.	TRBV10-3	TRBJ2-2	TRBD1
CASNAGDTDTQYF	TGCGCCAGCAATGCGGGGGACACAGATACGCAGTATTTT	.	TRBV5-1	TRBJ2-3	TRBD2